This T cell receptor (beta chain) was obtained from a study of spatial heterogeneity in lung cancer (dated by TCRdb to the late 2010s). Notes on the research overall: More beta-chain than alpha-chain transcripts were consistently detected, likely reflecting higher beta-chain transcript abundance. In tumor regions, TCR transcript counts showed a strong correlation with a T cell transcriptional module score from matched bulk RNA-seq. In the raw uncorrected reads, each unique combination of TCR and UMI appeared on average more than ten times. The study quantitatively compared TCR alpha and beta repertoires across multiple tumor regions, matched nontumor lung and blood in non-small cell lung cancer. The study linked features of the TCR repertoire to counts of nonsynonymous mutations, which were determined by whole-exome sequencing of tumor tissue. At surgery, roughly 220 tumor regions, around 64 matched nontumor lung samples and fewer than 60 PBMC samples were TCR-sequenced for both alpha and beta chains. Paper-wide results and their limitations: TCR-seq was estimated to cover only about 7.6% of tumor T cells for alpha chains and roughly 12% for beta chains. Additional single-cell paired TCR alpha and beta sequencing was considered necessary to confirm, at a functional level, the hypothesis that regional TCRs recognize regional mutations. The count of ubiquitous expanded TCRs correlated with the count of ubiquitous nonsynonymous mutations, and the count of regional expanded TCRs correlated with the count of regional nonsynonymous mutations. A correlation was observed between the number of expanded intratumoral alpha and beta TCRs and the tumor nonsynonymous mutation count.

Receptor libraries were prepared by 5' RACE. Sequencing took place on a NextSeq 500. The TCR library protocol attached a unique molecular identifier to each TCR cDNA molecule to allow correction of PCR and sequencing errors. Under the source paper's analysis protocol: TCR identification, UMI-based error correction and CDR3 extraction were all carried out with Decombinator tools. TCRs above a frequency of 2 per 1,000, corresponding to the top 1% of the tumor frequency distribution, were defined as expanded. Expanded tumor TCRs statistically deemed absent (corrected P<0.05) from at least one tumor region were classed as regional, and all other expanded tumor TCRs were classed as ubiquitous. Rényi diversity was computed with the R vegan package after subsampling each repertoire 100 times to 5,000 TCRs. CDR3 similarity networks were built from amino acid triplet string-kernel similarity, connecting CDR3s with pairwise similarity above 0.82. TCRdb handled the public reads itself, with Q25 trimming in fastp and clone calling in MiXCR, and kept productive beta chains. Merged by CDR3 protein, the rows form single entries marked with the most common genes and DNA. TCRdb's processing, not the authors', yielded these V and J calls. The sample table lists about 28,000 distinct CDR3 sequences, around 7.5% of them with a count of one. The ten largest clones represent almost 25% of the sample.

This clonotype was observed many times. Its target antigen remains unknown. No base-level quality is on record; no much larger clone is a single base apart. Read against the paper, the sample's time point label means: sample taken at primary tumor resection. The donors were 65 to 85 patients from the lung TRACERx cohort who had early-stage, untreated non-small cell lung cancer. Without any cell sorting, TCR sequencing was performed on whole RNA extracted either from tumor and nontumor lung tissue or from cryopreserved PBMC samples. Only patients for whom sufficient RNA was available from at least two tumor regions were selected for TCR sequencing. Before selection, tumor and adjacent nontumor lung specimens were reviewed by a lung pathologist. The CDR3 has 21 amino acids, counting the end cysteine and phenylalanine. Only the CDR3 DNA is retained, 63 bases long and in frame from the first base. CDR1 and CDR2 are read off the germline V gene (reference sequence) as SEHNR and FQNEAQ. Trimming accounts for 7 bases at V and 7 bases at J, while the number of junction bases matched to no gene is 30.

This clonotype originated in a male donor with early-stage non-small cell lung cancer. The chain was built from TRBV7-9 and TRBJ1-1; 10 middle bases align to TRBD1. Here the sequenced sample was lung tumor tissue, taken at surgery. In nucleotides, the sequence is TGTGCCAGCATCATACCTTTAGGACTGTGGAGACAGGGGGCGGAGGAGGATGAAGCTTTCTTT. Translation gives CASIIPLGLWRQGAEEDEAFF.